This T cell receptor beta chain came from a study of cytomegalovirus exposure and HLA in healthy donors. Study details: From HLA-typed donors, an early data release held about 85 million unique TCRs. Findings of the study overall: A reported reduction in N-insertions relative to the roughly 710-donor mean was seen in an Asian-associated ancestry cluster in a later analysis.

For this clone: Its target is not known.

Losses at the gene ends were 0 bases for V and 3 bases for J; bases not matched to a gene: 8. This CDR3 has 19 residues. The germline CDR1 and CDR2 sequences are SGDLS and YYNGEE. Use of 60 Vbeta and 13 Jbeta primers characterized the PCR. Here immunoSEQ multiplex PCR was the method, and the copy in TCRdb shows in-frame clones only, minus some. This table holds 150,000 to 200,000 clones, 75% to 85% found once. The chain uses TRBV9 and TRBJ2-5; 16 nucleotides align to TRBD2. This receptor was obtained from a girl aged 2 to 9 in good health and CMV-seropositive. Source material: PBMCs. CDR3 coding DNA: TGTGCCAGCAGCGTAGGTATTGGGACTAGCGGGAGGGTCGAAGAGACCCAGTACTTC. It encodes CASSVGIGTSGRVEETQYF.